A single sample gave rise to the 28 T cell receptor beta chains below, sequenced in a study of OX40 agonist ivuxolimab in advanced cancers. Sequencing used immunoSEQ multiplex PCR; TCRdb keeps in-frame clones, though not all of them. The sample lists over 65,000 clones, less than 95% occurring once. The sample here was CD4+ or CD8+ T cells sorted from blood, taken in a trial of the OX40 agonist ivuxolimab. These receptor sequences come from an adult with an advanced solid tumor such as melanoma, head and neck, liver or kidney cancer.

The chain employs TRBV10-3 and TRBJ2-7; D may be TRBD2 (6 bases). The CDR3 spans 14 residues. Trimming shortened V by 6 bases and J by 0 bases, and 12 bases separated the two germline ends. The V gene's germline CDR1 is ENHRY and CDR2 SYGVKD. CDR3 region: CAIRSRDFSYEQYF. CDR3 nucleotides: TGTGCCATCAGGTCCCGGGACTTCTCCTACGAGCAGTACTTC.

The chain uses TRBV28 and TRBJ1-2, with unresolved D. The CDR3 consists of 14 residues. Trimming shortened V by 5 bases and J by 4 bases, and 14 bases separated the two germline ends. Per the germline V gene, CDR1 is MDHEN and CDR2 is SYDVKM. The CDR3 reads CASSRGGLGYGYTF. In nucleotides, the CDR3 is TGTGCCAGCAGTCGCGGCGGCTTGGGCTATGGCTACACCTTC.

V gene TRBV10-2 combines with J gene TRBJ2-7; D may be TRBD1 or TRBD2 (7 bases each). V was trimmed by 2 bases and J by 2 bases, leaving 19 bases between them. In germline, CDR1 is WSHSY, CDR2 SAAADI. CDR3 length: 17 amino acids. Here the CDR3 reads CASSEPPGGVGAYEQYF. The CDR3 DNA sequence: TGCGCCAGCAGTGAGCCCCCAGGGGGGGTAGGAGCCTACGAGCAGTACTTC.

The chain links TRBV25-1 to TRBJ2-3; D possibly uses TRBD1 or TRBD2 (5 bases each). The CDR3 is made up of 15 amino acids. Germline loops: CDR1 MGHDK, CDR2 SYGVNS. The V and J ends lost 1 base and 0 bases respectively, with 8 bases between them. CDR3 coding DNA: TGTGCCAGCAGTGAATGGGGCGGGAGCACAGATACGCAGTATTTT. Its translation: CASSEWGGSTDTQYF.

This chain links TRBV6-6 with TRBJ2-1; 7 positions agree with TRBD2. Germline V gene data show CDR1 as MNHNY and CDR2 as SVGAGI (reference sequence). Trimming took 5 bases from V and 6 from J; bases not matched to a gene: 7. The CDR3 is 14 amino acids. The CDR3 sequence: CASSKTSVGNEQFF. DNA for the CDR3: TGTGCCAGCAGTAAAACTAGCGTTGGCAATGAGCAGTTCTTC.

The chain employs TRBV4-2 and TRBJ2-7; D is undetermined. Trimming cost V 0 bases and J 0 bases, with 9 bases left between them. This CDR3 is built from 15 residues. Germline CDR1 reads LGHNA; CDR2 reads YNFKEQ. CDR3 in amino acids: CASSQEDFRSYEQYF. In DNA form, the CDR3 reads TGTGCCAGCAGCCAAGAGGATTTTCGCTCCTACGAGCAGTACTTC.

The rearrangement links TRBV9 to TRBJ2-5, with D perhaps TRBD1 or TRBD2 (5 bases each). The germline CDR1 and CDR2 sequences are SGDLS and YYNGEE. V was cut by 6 bases and J by 5 bases, with 17 bases left in between. CDR3 length equals 14 residues. The DNA for the CDR3 is TGTGCCAGCAACAATGGGGGAGAGGAGGAGACCCAGTACTTC. As protein: CASNNGGEEETQYF. The complete variable domain, with remaining parts taken from reference TRBV9 and TRBJ2-5, reads DSGVTQTPKHLITATGQRVTLRCSPRSGDLSVYWYQQSLDQGLQFLIQYYNGEERAKGNILERFSAQQFPDLHSELNLSSLELGDSALYFCASNNGGEEETQYFGPGTRLLVL.

This chain links TRBV7-2 with TRBJ1-2; unclear D gene. From germline, CDR1 is SGHTA and CDR2 FQGNSA. This CDR3 has 13 amino acids. V was cut by 2 bases and J by 6 bases, with 10 bases left in between. The CDR3 sequence: CASSLSYQDGYTF. The CDR3 DNA sequence: TGTGCCAGCAGCTTAAGTTATCAGGATGGCTACACCTTC.

This chain links TRBV2 with TRBJ2-7; 9 positions agree with TRBD1. The germline gives CDR1 SNHLY, CDR2 FYNNEI. The CDR3 runs to 14 residues. V was pared by 7 bases and J by 4 bases, with 8 bases of the junction left unmatched. In DNA, the CDR3 is TGTGCCAGCACCCTACAGGGGGCGGATTACGAGCAGTACTTC. Translation: CASTLQGADYEQYF.

The rearrangement joins TRBV27 to TRBJ2-7; 8 bases are a match to TRBD1. The CDR3 runs to 16 residues. The V gene's germline CDR1 is MNHEY and CDR2 SMNVEV (reference sequence). With V trimmed by 3 bases and J by 2 bases, 9 bases remained unmatched. The CDR3 protein is CASSFRPQGAAYEQYF. In DNA, the CDR3 is TGTGCCAGCAGTTTCCGCCCTCAGGGGGCGGCCTACGAGCAGTACTTC.

The chain is built from TRBV19 and TRBJ2-6, with a possible D match to TRBD2 (6 bases). The CDR3 contains 18 residues. The germline gives CDR1 LNHDA, CDR2 SQIVND (reference sequence). Trimming shortened V by 9 bases and J by 0 bases, and 21 bases separated the two germline ends. Written as DNA, the CDR3 is TGTGCCAGCCTCCTGGGGGGTTTAGCAGTCTCTGGGGCCAACGTCCTGACTTTC. Translation gives CASLLGGLAVSGANVLTF.

The chain combines TRBV19 with TRBJ2-1, with D maybe TRBD1 (6 bases). Germline loops: CDR1 LNHDA, CDR2 SQIVND (reference sequence). The length of the CDR3 is 15 residues. V was trimmed by 1 base and J by 2 bases, leaving 9 bases between them. The CDR3 bases are TGTGCCAGTAGTATAGCGGCAGGGGCCTACAATGAGCAGTTCTTC. It is translated as CASSIAAGAYNEQFF.

V gene TRBV18 combines with J gene TRBJ1-1; possibly TRBD1 for D (6 bases). The length of the CDR3 is 15 residues. V was shortened by 6 bases and J by 2 bases, with 16 bases between the two germline ends. Germline CDR1 reads KGHSH; CDR2 reads LQKENI. CDR3 region: CASSPLDSTNTEAFF. The CDR3 DNA reads TGTGCCAGCTCGCCCTTGGACAGCACTAACACTGAAGCTTTCTTT.

This chain uses TRBV4-1 with TRBJ2-3; D is perhaps TRBD1 or TRBD2 (5 bases each). The CDR3 totals 18 residues. The V end was cut by 1 base, the J end by 2 bases, with 19 bases between. Germline V gene data show CDR1 as MGHRA and CDR2 as YSYEKL. CDR3 sequence (DNA): TGCGCCAGCAGCCAAGTGGGGCCCTGGGCGGGCGACACAGATACGCAGTATTTT. Its translation: CASSQVGPWAGDTDTQYF.

This clone came up once. The V call is TRBV10-3, the J call TRBJ2-3; 12 bases line up with TRBD1. The CDR3 is 20 amino acids. V was clipped by 3 bases and J by 0 bases; unmatched bases: 13. CDR1 is ENHRY, CDR2 SYGVKD, per germline. Here the CDR3 reads CAISDYPGTGGYTSTDTQYF. CDR3 DNA sequence: TGTGCCATCAGTGATTATCCCGGGACAGGGGGCTATACTAGCACAGATACGCAGTATTTT.

Only one count was recorded for this clone. The chain recombines TRBV9 with TRBJ2-5, with D maybe TRBD2 (6 bases). TRBJ2-7 explains the end of the DNA better; the J call may be wrong. Germline V gene lookup returns CDR1 SGDLS and CDR2 YYNGEE. The CDR3 contains 16 residues. The CDR3 region has the DNA TGTGCCAGCAGCGTCTCAGGGACTTCCACCACCTACGAGCAGTACTTC. Amino acid sequence: CASSVSGTSTTYEQYF.

The chain recombines TRBV28 with TRBJ2-7, with D hard to call. CDR1 is MDHEN and CDR2 is SYDVKM in the germline V gene. Trimming took off 6 bases at V and 0 bases at J, with 9 bases between the two ends. The CDR3 has 13 amino acids. CDR3 in amino acids: CASRRVSSYEQYF. CDR3 in DNA: TGTGCCAGCAGACGGGTGAGCTCCTACGAGCAGTACTTC.

The gene calls are TRBV5-5 and TRBJ2-7, with a possible D match to TRBD2 (5 bases). Trimming stripped 2 bases from V and 6 bases from J, with 12 bases between. CDR1 and CDR2 (germline): SGHKS, YYEKEE (reference sequence). The CDR3 sequence is 13 residues long. The chain's CDR3 is CASSFRTQAEQYF. The DNA for the CDR3 is TGTGCCAGCAGCTTCCGGACTCAGGCCGAGCAGTACTTC.

This chain joins TRBV9 and TRBJ1-1, with unresolved D. CDR1 and CDR2 from the germline V gene are SGDLS and YYNGEE. The CDR3 has 13 amino acids. V was pared by 4 bases and J by 3 bases, with 10 bases between. CDR3 sequence: CASSSDLDTEAFF. CDR3 DNA: TGTGCCAGCAGCTCCGACCTGGACACTGAAGCTTTCTTT.

J is TRBJ2-1 and V is TRBV7-8; D is undetermined. The V gene lost 1 base and the J gene lost 7 bases, with 14 bases spanning the gap. CDR3 length: 15 amino acids. The V gene's germline CDR1 is SGHVS and CDR2 FQNEAQ. CDR3 amino acids: CASSLVPGMGNEQFF. DNA for the CDR3: TGTGCCAGCAGCTTAGTCCCGGGCATGGGGAATGAGCAGTTCTTC.

The chain carries TRBV12-5 and TRBJ2-1; 7 nucleotides line up with TRBD2. Germline V lookup: CDR1 LGHNT, CDR2 FRNRAP. Trimming cost V 1 base and J 4 bases; bases outside gene matches: 7. The CDR3 loop spans 16 amino acids. CDR3 sequence: CASGLAYRGGYNEQFF. The CDR3, as DNA: TGTGCTAGTGGTTTGGCCTACCGCGGGGGTTACAATGAGCAGTTCTTC.

This rearrangement joins TRBV2 to TRBJ2-5, with D possibly TRBD2 on 6 matching bases. Germline-derived CDR1 and CDR2 are SNHLY and FYNNEI. V was cut by 4 bases and J by 5 bases, with 11 bases left in between. This CDR3 has 13 amino acids. For the CDR3, the DNA is TGTGCCAGCAGTGCCCAGGCGGGGGAGACCCAGTACTTC. Its translation: CASSAQAGETQYF.

This sequence joins TRBV6-1 and TRBJ1-2; 11 positions agree with TRBD1. Germline V gives CDR1 MNHNS, CDR2 SASEGT. The CDR3 loop spans 12 amino acids. The V gene end was trimmed by 6 bases and the J gene end by 12 bases; junction bases not matched to a gene: 6. The CDR3, as DNA: TGTGCCAGCAGCCGGGACAGGGGGGAAAACACCTTC. The encoded protein is CASSRDRGENTF.

This clone was detected only a few times. This chain links TRBV7-3 with TRBJ2-2, with 7 bases lining up with TRBD1. The J segment lost 4 bases and the V segment lost 5 bases, leaving 7 bases of the junction unmatched. CDR1 SGHTA and CDR2 FQGTGA come from the germline V gene. CDR3 length: 15 amino acids. The CDR3 here is CASSMGQPFTGELFF. CDR3 DNA sequence: TGTGCCAGCAGCATGGGACAGCCTTTCACCGGGGAGCTGTTTTTT.

This chain links TRBV4-3 with TRBJ2-1; D remains ambiguous. The CDR3 is 13 residues long. In germline, CDR1 is LGHNA, CDR2 YSLEER. Trimming cost V 0 bases and J 9 bases, with 9 bases left between them. The CDR3 bases are TGCGCCAGCAGCCAAGAGTTTGGGCGTGAGCAGTTCTTC. Protein sequence: CASSQEFGREQFF.

The chain employs TRBV10-3 and TRBJ2-5; D unresolved. The CDR3 has 13 residues. V was pared by 6 bases and J by 7 bases, with 15 bases between. Germline V CDR1 and CDR2: ENHRY, SYGVKD. The CDR3 bases are TGTGCCATCAGACCGGACCGGATAGTGACCCAGTACTTC. Protein: CAIRPDRIVTQYF.

V gene TRBV4-1 combines with J gene TRBJ2-4; D unresolved. CDR1 is MGHRA, CDR2 YSYEKL, per germline. This CDR3 is 13 amino acids long. The V and J ends lost 4 bases and 0 bases respectively, with 4 bases between them. CDR3 in DNA: TGCGCCAGCAGCCCTTTAGCCAAAAACATTCAGTACTTC. This gives the protein CASSPLAKNIQYF.

The V call is TRBV6-6, the J call TRBJ2-2; TRBD2 might be the D (6 bases). V was pared by 0 bases and J by 5 bases, with 10 bases between. CDR1 and CDR2 from the germline V gene are MNHNY and SVGAGI (reference sequence). CDR3 length: 15 amino acids. Written as DNA, the CDR3 is TGTGCCAGCAGTTACTCGTACGGGGGAACCGGGGAGCTGTTTTTT. It specifies CASSYSYGGTGELFF.